A single sample gave rise to the 30 T cell receptor beta chains below, sequenced in a study of blood T cell repertoires in COVID-19. This table comes from immunoSEQ multiplex PCR, and its TCRdb copy is limited to in-frame clones, with some not included. This table has about 33,000 clones, about 86% appearing once. The sample taken for sequencing was peripheral blood. The receptors were sampled from a human donor in a cohort sampled during active COVID-19.

This chain uses TRBV12-3 or TRBV12-4 with TRBJ2-7; tentative D call: TRBD2 (5 bases). CDR3 length equals 13 residues. V gave up 7 bases and J gave up 2 bases, with 12 bases separating them. The CDR3 spells CASIQPGTYEQYF. The CDR3 coding sequence is TGTGCCAGCATCCAACCGGGGACCTACGAGCAGTACTTC.

V usage is TRBV3-1 (or the pseudogene TRBV3-2) and J usage is TRBJ2-5; D unclear. The CDR3 runs 15 residues. CDR1 is LGHDT, CDR2 YNNKEL, per germline (reference sequence). The ends were cut back, 0 bases at V and 3 bases at J, with 11 bases in the middle. In DNA form, the CDR3 reads TGTGCCAGCAGCCAAGATAGGCGGCCCAAAGAGACCCAGTACTTC. The encoded protein is CASSQDRRPKETQYF.

The chain uses TRBV4-2 and TRBJ1-1; the D is unclear. Germline V gene lookup returns CDR1 LGHNA and CDR2 YNFKEQ. The CDR3 runs 16 residues. V gave up 0 bases and J gave up 4 bases, with 15 bases separating them. The CDR3 here is CASSQEDPHGSTEAFF. In nucleotides, the CDR3 is TGTGCCAGCAGCCAAGAGGACCCGCATGGGAGCACTGAAGCTTTCTTT.

This sequence joins TRBV12-5 and TRBJ1-5, with 7 bases fitting TRBD1. Germline trimming cut 7 bases from V and 2 bases from J; bases unmatched to any gene: 5. The CDR3 sequence is 14 residues long. Germline loops: CDR1 LGHNT, CDR2 FRNRAP. The CDR3 DNA reads as TGTGCTAGTGTCCGGGGGACAGGCAATCAGCCCCAGCATTTT. It yields the protein CASVRGTGNQPQHF.

This rearrangement joins TRBV18 to TRBJ2-2; TRBD2 matches 14 bases. The CDR3 consists of 19 residues. In germline, CDR1 is KGHSH, CDR2 LQKENI. V shed 3 bases and J 0 bases; nucleotides not matched to a gene: 6. CDR3 residues: CASSPPGLAGDANTGELFF. For the CDR3, the DNA is TGTGCCAGCTCACCTCCGGGACTAGCGGGAGACGCGAACACCGGGGAGCTGTTTTTT.

This chain links TRBV6-5 with TRBJ2-5; 10 nucleotides align to TRBD2. V lost 6 bases to trimming and J lost 2 bases; unmatched junction nucleotides: 3. Germline V CDR1 and CDR2: MNHEY, SVGAGI. The CDR3 spans 14 residues. CDR3 loop: CASSLAGVQETQYF. The CDR3 DNA is TGTGCCAGCAGCCTAGCGGGGGTGCAAGAGACCCAGTACTTC.

J is TRBJ1-4 and V is TRBV28; perhaps TRBD1 as D (5 bases). CDR3 length: 14 amino acids. The V gene's germline CDR1 is MDHEN and CDR2 SYDVKM. The V end lost 11 bases, the J end lost 0 bases, and 13 bases lay between the germline ends. CDR3: CAAQGVPTNEKLFF. The CDR3, as DNA: TGTGCCGCCCAAGGGGTTCCAACTAATGAAAAACTGTTTTTT.

The chain links TRBV6-5 to TRBJ2-7; 10 bases are shared with TRBD1. The germline CDR1 and CDR2 sequences are MNHEY and SVGAGI. V gave up 6 bases and J gave up 4 bases; unmatched junction bases: 3. This CDR3 spans 13 amino acids. The CDR3 sequence: CASRLDRGYEQYF. The CDR3 DNA sequence: TGTGCCAGCAGACTGGACAGGGGGTACGAGCAGTACTTC.

This chain joins TRBV24-1 and TRBJ2-5; D possibly corresponds to TRBD2 (5 bases). CDR3 length: 13 amino acids. CDR1 is KGHDR and CDR2 is SFDVKD in the germline V gene. Trimming took 1 base from V and 5 from J, leaving 7 bases between them. The CDR3 DNA is TGTGCCACCAGTGATTTCCGAGGGGAGACCCAGTACTTC. This encodes CATSDFRGETQYF.

The V call is TRBV15, the J call TRBJ2-1, with TRBD2 matching over 11 bases. The CDR3 has 17 amino acids. Unmatched junction bases numbered 12, after V lost 0 bases and J lost 11 bases. The V gene's germline CDR1 is LNHNV and CDR2 YYDKDF (reference sequence). In DNA, the CDR3 is TGTGCCACCAGCAGAGATTTTGGGTTGGTAGCGGGAGGGCAGCAGTTCTTC. Translating it yields CATSRDFGLVAGGQQFF.

This chain connects TRBV7-2 to TRBJ2-5; the match to TRBD2 covers 7 bases. Germline V gene data show CDR1 as SGHTA and CDR2 as FQGNSA. The junction had 10 bases not matched to a gene; V was cut back by 1 base and J by 5 bases. The CDR3 spans 16 residues. CDR3 bases: TGTGCCAGCAGCTTAGGCGGAGCGGGAAGGAGGGAGACCCAGTACTTC. This translates into CASSLGGAGRRETQYF. Full variable domain (missing parts from reference TRBV7-2 and TRBJ2-5): GAGVSQSPSNKVTEKGKDVELRCDPISGHTALYWYRQSLGQGLEFLIYFQGNSAPDKSGLPSDRFSAERTGGSVSTLTIQRTQQEDSAVYLCASSLGGAGRRETQYFGPGTRLLVL.

The V gene is TRBV10-2, the J gene TRBJ2-2, with TRBD1 as a possible D gene (6 bases). The germline V and J ends were trimmed by 6 bases and 4 bases, with 15 bases remaining between them. Looked up from germline, CDR1 is WSHSY and CDR2 is SAAADI. The CDR3 is made up of 15 amino acids. The CDR3 protein is CASSFTGFGTGELFF. CDR3 nucleotides: TGCGCCAGCAGCTTTACAGGGTTCGGCACCGGGGAGCTGTTTTTT.

This sequence joins TRBV18 and TRBJ2-5; TRBD1 matches at 11 bases. The trim removed 1 base at V and 7 bases at J, leaving 2 bases unmatched. Germline V gene data show CDR1 as KGHSH and CDR2 as LQKENI. This CDR3 region has 14 residues. CDR3 sequence (DNA): TGTGCCAGCTCACCACGGGACAGGGGGGCGACCCAGTACTTC. Translated: CASSPRDRGATQYF.

This clone has just one count. V is TRBV6-5 and J is TRBJ1-1; the D gene is possibly TRBD1 (5 bases). This CDR3 has 15 amino acids. The germline CDR1 and CDR2 sequences are MNHEY and SVGAGI. The V and J ends lost 2 bases and 5 bases respectively, with 15 bases between them. DNA of the CDR3: TGTGCCAGCAGTTACCCCGGGGGGAGAGGTACTGAAGCTTTCTTT. Its protein is CASSYPGGRGTEAFF.

V usage is TRBV5-6 and J usage is TRBJ1-6; D remains unclear. V lost 6 bases, J lost 10 bases, and 14 bases lay in between. Germline CDR1 SGHDT, CDR2 YYEEEE. This CDR3 has 13 amino acids. The CDR3 sequence: CASTREVGSPLHF. In nucleotides, the CDR3 is TGTGCCAGCACAAGAGAGGTCGGATCACCCCTCCACTTT.

The chain combines TRBV7-6 with TRBJ2-3; 9 bases are shared with TRBD2. V shed 4 bases, J shed 7 bases, and the junction held 12 bases outside the gene matches. From germline, CDR1 is SGHVS and CDR2 FNYEAQ. This CDR3 spans 16 amino acids. CDR3 residues: CASSSRLGTSKNTQYF. The DNA of the CDR3 is TGTGCCAGCAGCTCCCGGCTAGGGACTAGCAAAAATACGCAGTATTTT.

The rearrangement joins TRBV14 to TRBJ2-2; D gene uncertain. This CDR3 contains 15 residues. CDR1 is SGHDN and CDR2 is FVKESK in the germline V gene. V lost 0 bases and J 5 bases, leaving 10 bases between the germline ends. The CDR3 DNA is TGTGCCAGCAGCCAAGATCTAGTTCCGACCGGGGAGCTGTTTTTT. Residues: CASSQDLVPTGELFF. The variable domain in full, with the rest retrieved from reference TRBV14 and TRBJ2-2, is EAGVTQFPSHSVIEKGQTVTLRCDPISGHDNLYWYRRVMGKEIKFLLHFVKESKQDESGMPNNRFLAERTGGTYSTLKVQPAELEDSGVYFCASSQDLVPTGELFFGEGSRLTVL.

V is TRBV28 and J is TRBJ2-7; TRBD2 might be the D (7 bases). Trimming pared 5 bases from V and 2 bases from J, leaving 13 bases between. This CDR3 region has 14 residues. CDR1 and CDR2 from the germline V gene are MDHEN and SYDVKM. CDR3: CASSEGGEPYEQYF. CDR3 in DNA: TGTGCCAGCAGTGAAGGGGGGGAGCCCTACGAGCAGTACTTC.

The V call is TRBV27, the J call TRBJ2-1, with TRBD1 matching over 8 bases. V shed 5 bases and J 6 bases; nucleotides not matched to a gene: 9. The CDR3 spans 15 residues. The germline V gene has CDR1 MNHEY and CDR2 SMNVEV (reference sequence). The CDR3 coding sequence is TGTGCCAGCAGTCTGTACAGGGGGGCTGTCAATGAGCAGTTCTTC. Protein product: CASSLYRGAVNEQFF.

CDR3 region: CASSPVAGVGTEAFF. DNA of the CDR3: TGCGCCAGCAGCCCCGTAGCAGGGGTGGGCACTGAAGCTTTCTTT. V is TRBV5-1 and J is TRBJ1-1; D might be TRBD1 (6 bases). Germline CDR1 is SGHRS and CDR2 is YFSETQ. V was trimmed by 4 bases and J by 4 bases, leaving 17 bases between them. There are 15 residues in the CDR3.

This clone was detected a few times. The chain recombines TRBV27 with TRBJ2-3, with a weak D call TRBD2 (5 bases). The V and J ends lost 6 bases and 2 bases respectively, with 12 bases between them. This CDR3 has 14 amino acids. In germline, CDR1 is MNHEY, CDR2 SMNVEV (reference sequence). The CDR3 coding sequence is TGTGCCAGCAGACCAGCGGACCACACAGATACGCAGTATTTT. Its translation: CASRPADHTDTQYF.

A single count supports this clone. The chain links TRBV10-3 to TRBJ2-7; 9 bases map to TRBD1. With V trimmed by 4 bases and J by 4 bases, 5 bases remained unmatched. Germline assignment: CDR1 ENHRY and CDR2 SYGVKD. The length of the CDR3 is 14 residues. For the CDR3, the DNA is TGTGCCATCAGTGTGGGGACAGGGTGGTACGAGCAGTACTTC. Its protein is CAISVGTGWYEQYF.

This clone was seen only once. V is TRBV5-5 and J is TRBJ2-5; 14 positions match TRBD2. The CDR3 consists of 17 residues. The germline V gene has CDR1 SGHKS and CDR2 YYEKEE (reference sequence). J lost 1 base, V lost 3 bases, and 5 bases had no gene match. As DNA, the CDR3 is TGTGCCAGCAGCTACACCGGGACTAGCGGGGGCCAAGAGACCCAGTACTTC. Protein: CASSYTGTSGGQETQYF.

The chain carries TRBV7-9 and TRBJ1-2, with 7 bases aligning to TRBD1. Per germline, CDR1 SEHNR and CDR2 FQNEAQ (reference sequence). The CDR3 length is 13 residues. V lost 2 bases, J lost 6 bases, and 3 bases stayed unmatched. CDR3 in amino acids: CASSLSDRDGYTF. CDR3 coding DNA: TGTGCCAGCAGCTTAAGCGACAGGGATGGCTACACCTTC.

This clone was observed a single time. The chain couples TRBV4-2 to TRBJ1-3; D is ambiguous. The CDR3 runs to 16 residues. Between the trimmed V and J ends, which lost 4 bases and 0 bases, there was a span of 13 bases. Germline V lookup: CDR1 LGHNA, CDR2 YNFKEQ. This chain's CDR3 is CASSPRYRASGNTIYF. In DNA, the CDR3 is TGTGCCAGCAGCCCCCGTTATCGAGCCTCTGGAAACACCATATATTTT.

This rearrangement joins TRBV29-1 to TRBJ2-5; 7 bases match TRBD2. The CDR3 has 15 residues. CDR1 SQVTM and CDR2 ANQGSEA come from the germline V gene. J gave up 4 bases and V 4 bases, and 12 bases lay outside the gene matches. Written as DNA, the CDR3 is TGCAGCGTTGTTGGTGGGAGGGCGGTTGGAGAGACCCAGTACTTC. Protein: CSVVGGRAVGETQYF.

Here the CDR3 DNA reads TGTGCCAGCGGCAGACAGCGCACGGCTGAAGCTTTCTTT. It is translated as CASGRQRTAEAFF. This sequence joins TRBV9 and TRBJ1-1; D perhaps matches TRBD1 (5 bases). Trimming removed 7 bases at V and 6 bases at J, with 16 bases between. The CDR3 contains 13 residues. Germline V lookup: CDR1 SGDLS, CDR2 YYNGEE.

This sequence joins TRBV11-2 and TRBJ2-3, with 8 bases aligning to TRBD2. The CDR3 length is 15 residues. V lost 5 bases to trimming and J lost 3 bases; unmatched junction nucleotides: 7. CDR1 and CDR2 from the germline V gene are SGHAT and FQNNGV. CDR3 loop: CASSPGGGPTDTQYF. The CDR3 DNA reads as TGTGCCAGCAGCCCCGGGGGGGGGCCGACAGATACGCAGTATTTT.

The chain employs TRBV10-1 and TRBJ1-1, with TRBD1 identical over 8 bases. There are 20 residues in the CDR3. Germline CDR1 is WNHNN and CDR2 is SYGVQD (reference sequence). V lost 5 bases and J lost 1; bases outside the gene matches: 21. The CDR3 region is CASSSPPVRDHRGWNTEAFF. In DNA, the CDR3 is TGCGCCAGCAGTTCCCCCCCCGTCCGGGACCACAGGGGGTGGAACACTGAAGCTTTCTTT.

CDR3 bases: TGTGCCAGCTCACTGTCGGGACTAGCGGGAGGCCGCAGCACAGATACGCAGTATTTT. This sequence encodes CASSLSGLAGGRSTDTQYF. The J gene is TRBJ2-3, the V gene TRBV18; 15 nucleotides agree with TRBD2. This CDR3 is 19 amino acids long. V lost 4 bases and J lost 0; bases outside the gene matches: 8. CDR1 is KGHSH, CDR2 LQKENI, per germline.